These T cell receptor beta chains were read from a single sample in a study of vaccination and CD4 T cells after COVID-19. TCRdb redid the calling of the PCR reads with MiXCR, one entry per CDR3 protein. The table includes 15,000 to 20,000 distinct CDR3 sequences, 40% to 55% detected once. Their recognized antigens are unknown. Sample: CD4+ T cells from blood, cultured in vitro. The receptors here all came from a human donor who had recovered from COVID-19. The CDR3 runs from the conserved cysteine through the conserved F or W. The D gene is left open where the match is weak. Size tells how often a clone was seen (once, few, many) or the class of an expanded clone, and some rows leave it out.

d_call: -
j_call: TRBJ2-5
v_call: TRBV6-2/TRBV6-3
clone_size: few
cdr3_nt: TGTGCCAGCAGTTCAGGGGTTCAGACCCAGTACTTC
cdr3_aa: CASSSGVQTQYF

d_call: -
j_call: TRBJ2-5
v_call: TRBV7-8
clone_size: -
cdr3_nt: TGTGCCAGCAGCATCTCAGGGGCCCAAGAGACCCAGTACTTC
cdr3_aa: CASSISGAQETQYF

d_call: TRBD1
j_call: TRBJ2-5
v_call: TRBV19
clone_size: -
cdr3_nt: TGTGCCAGTAGGCCAACAGGGGGCATGGAGACCCAGTACTTC
cdr3_aa: CASRPTGGMETQYF

d_call: -
j_call: TRBJ1-1
v_call: TRBV12-3/TRBV12-4
clone_size: -
cdr3_nt: TGTGCCAGCAGTTTATGGGGGGGGTACACTGAAGCTTTCTTT
cdr3_aa: CASSLWGGYTEAFF

d_call: TRBD1
j_call: TRBJ1-6
v_call: TRBV7-2
clone_size: few
cdr3_nt: TGTGCCAGCAGCTTAAGGACAGGGGGCGGTTCACCCCTCCACTTT
cdr3_aa: CASSLRTGGGSPLHF

d_call: -
j_call: TRBJ2-7
v_call: TRBV24-1
clone_size: -
cdr3_nt: TGTGCCACCGCGGACGGCTACGAGCAGTACTTC
cdr3_aa: CATADGYEQYF

d_call: TRBD1
j_call: TRBJ2-5
v_call: TRBV18
clone_size: -
cdr3_nt: TGTGCCAGCTCACCACCGATAGGGACAGGGGACGAGACCCAGTACTTC
cdr3_aa: CASSPPIGTGDETQYF

d_call: TRBD1
j_call: TRBJ2-1
v_call: TRBV7-2
clone_size: -
cdr3_nt: TGTGCCAGCAGCCAGACCGGGACAGGGGCCAATGAGCAGTTCTTC
cdr3_aa: CASSQTGTGANEQFF

d_call: TRBD1
j_call: TRBJ1-2
v_call: TRBV11-1
clone_size: -
cdr3_nt: TGTGCCAGCAGCTACCGGGACAGAGTGTCGGACTATGGCTACACCTTC
cdr3_aa: CASSYRDRVSDYGYTF

d_call: -
j_call: TRBJ1-2
v_call: TRBV11-2
clone_size: -
cdr3_nt: TGTGCCAGCAGCTTTGGAAAGGGAAACTATGGCTACACCTTC
cdr3_aa: CASSFGKGNYGYTF

d_call: -
j_call: TRBJ1-6
v_call: TRBV28
clone_size: -
cdr3_nt: TGTGCCAGCAGGAGTAATTCACCCCTCCACTTT
cdr3_aa: CASRSNSPLHF

d_call: -
j_call: TRBJ1-6
v_call: TRBV28
clone_size: -
cdr3_nt: TGTGCCAGCAGACGTAAGGGTCCAGGGGCCAATTCCAATTCACCCCTCCACTTT
cdr3_aa: CASRRKGPGANSNSPLHF